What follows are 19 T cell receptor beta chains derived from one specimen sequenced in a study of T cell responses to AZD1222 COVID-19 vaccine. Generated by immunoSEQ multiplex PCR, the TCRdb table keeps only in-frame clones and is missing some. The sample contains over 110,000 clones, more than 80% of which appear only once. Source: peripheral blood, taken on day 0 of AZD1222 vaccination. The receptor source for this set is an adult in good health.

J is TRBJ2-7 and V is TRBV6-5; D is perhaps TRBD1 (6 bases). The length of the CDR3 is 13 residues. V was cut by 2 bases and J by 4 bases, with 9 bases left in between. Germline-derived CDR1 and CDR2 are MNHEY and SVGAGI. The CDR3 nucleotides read TGTGCCAGCAGTTACAGCCAGGGGTACGAGCAGTACTTC. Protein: CASSYSQGYEQYF.

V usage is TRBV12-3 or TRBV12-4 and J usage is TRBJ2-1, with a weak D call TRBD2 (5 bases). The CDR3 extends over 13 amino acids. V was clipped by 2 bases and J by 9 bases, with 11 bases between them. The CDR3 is CASSLPGVGEQFF. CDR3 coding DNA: TGTGCCAGCAGTTTACCCGGGGTCGGTGAGCAGTTCTTC.

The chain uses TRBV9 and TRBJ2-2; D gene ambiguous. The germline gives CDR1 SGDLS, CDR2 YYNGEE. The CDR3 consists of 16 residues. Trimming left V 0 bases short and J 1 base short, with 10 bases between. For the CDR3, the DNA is TGTGCCAGCAGCGTAGCCTCTCATGGGAACACCGGGGAGCTGTTTTTT. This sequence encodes CASSVASHGNTGELFF.

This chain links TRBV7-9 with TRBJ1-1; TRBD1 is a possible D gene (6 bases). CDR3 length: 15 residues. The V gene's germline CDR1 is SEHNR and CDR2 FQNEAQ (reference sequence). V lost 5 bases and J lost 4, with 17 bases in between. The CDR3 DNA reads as TGTGCCAGCAGCCCACCCACAGGGAGGCTCACTGAAGCTTTCTTT. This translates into CASSPPTGRLTEAFF.

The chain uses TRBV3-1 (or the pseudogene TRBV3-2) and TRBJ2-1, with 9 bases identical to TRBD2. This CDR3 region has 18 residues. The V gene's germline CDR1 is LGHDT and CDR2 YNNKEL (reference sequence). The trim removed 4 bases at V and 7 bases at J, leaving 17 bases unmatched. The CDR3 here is CASSPKLPQTSGRNEQFF. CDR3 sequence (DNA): TGTGCCAGCAGCCCGAAACTGCCTCAGACTAGCGGTAGGAATGAGCAGTTCTTC.

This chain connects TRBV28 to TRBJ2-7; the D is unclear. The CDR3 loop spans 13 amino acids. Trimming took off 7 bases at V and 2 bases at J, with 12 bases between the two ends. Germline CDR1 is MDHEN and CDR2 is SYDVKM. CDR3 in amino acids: CASTEQQPYEQYF. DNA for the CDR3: TGTGCCAGCACCGAACAGCAGCCCTACGAGCAGTACTTC.

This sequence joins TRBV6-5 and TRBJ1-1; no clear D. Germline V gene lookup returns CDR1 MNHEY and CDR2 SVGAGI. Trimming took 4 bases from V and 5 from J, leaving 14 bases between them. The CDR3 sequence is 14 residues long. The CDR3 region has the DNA TGTGCCAGCAGTTCGGCGGTACCGAGGACTGAAGCTTTCTTT. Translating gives CASSSAVPRTEAFF.

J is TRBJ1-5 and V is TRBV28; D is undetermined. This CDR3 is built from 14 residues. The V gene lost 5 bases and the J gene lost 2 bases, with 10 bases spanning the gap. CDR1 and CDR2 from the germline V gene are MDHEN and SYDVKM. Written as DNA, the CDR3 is TGTGCCAGCAGTCTGAGGGTCGGCAATCAGCCCCAGCATTTT. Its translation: CASSLRVGNQPQHF. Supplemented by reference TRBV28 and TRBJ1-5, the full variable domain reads DVKVTQSSRYLVKRTGEKVFLECVQDMDHENMFWYRQDPGLGLRLIYFSYDVKMKEKGDIPEGYSVSREKKERFSLILESASTNQTSMYLCASSLRVGNQPQHFGDGTRLSIL.

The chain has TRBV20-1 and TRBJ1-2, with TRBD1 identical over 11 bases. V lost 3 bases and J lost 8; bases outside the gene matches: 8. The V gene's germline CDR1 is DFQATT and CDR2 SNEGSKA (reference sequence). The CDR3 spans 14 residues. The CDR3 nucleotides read TGCAGTGCTAGTGAGGGACAGGGGGTAATCGGCTACACCTTC. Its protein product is CSASEGQGVIGYTF.

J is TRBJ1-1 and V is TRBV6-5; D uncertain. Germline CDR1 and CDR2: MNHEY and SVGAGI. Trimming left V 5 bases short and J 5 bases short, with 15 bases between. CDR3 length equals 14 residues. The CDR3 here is CASSKLGSGTEAFF. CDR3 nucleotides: TGTGCCAGCAGTAAACTCGGAAGCGGGACTGAAGCTTTCTTT.

The CDR3 DNA is TGTGCCAGCAGTTACTCGAAGGGGCCCACCGGGGAGCTGTTTTTT. Protein: CASSYSKGPTGELFF. This chain connects TRBV6-2 or TRBV6-3 to TRBJ2-2; possibly TRBD1 for D (5 bases). V was trimmed by 0 bases and J by 4 bases, leaving 9 bases between them. Germline V gene data show CDR1 as MNHEY and CDR2 as SVGEGT. The length of the CDR3 is 15 residues.

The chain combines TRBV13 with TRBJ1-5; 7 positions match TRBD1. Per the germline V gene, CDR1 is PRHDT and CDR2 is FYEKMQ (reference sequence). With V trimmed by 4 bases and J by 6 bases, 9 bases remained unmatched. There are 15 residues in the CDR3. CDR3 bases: TGTGCCAGCAGCTCGGGGACAGAGGTGGGTCAGCCCCAGCATTTT. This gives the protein CASSSGTEVGQPQHF. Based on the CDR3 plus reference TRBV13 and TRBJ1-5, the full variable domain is AAGVIQSPRHLIKEKRETATLKCYPIPRHDTVYWYQQGPGQDPQFLISFYEKMQSDKGSIPDRFSAQQFSDYHSELNMSSLELGDSALYFCASSSGTEVGQPQHFGDGTRLSIL.

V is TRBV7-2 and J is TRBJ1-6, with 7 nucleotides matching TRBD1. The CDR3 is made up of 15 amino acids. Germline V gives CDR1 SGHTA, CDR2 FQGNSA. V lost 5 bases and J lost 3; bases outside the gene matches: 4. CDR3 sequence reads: CASSRRQGYNSPLHF. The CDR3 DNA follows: TGTGCCAGCAGCCGGAGACAGGGCTATAATTCACCCCTCCACTTT.

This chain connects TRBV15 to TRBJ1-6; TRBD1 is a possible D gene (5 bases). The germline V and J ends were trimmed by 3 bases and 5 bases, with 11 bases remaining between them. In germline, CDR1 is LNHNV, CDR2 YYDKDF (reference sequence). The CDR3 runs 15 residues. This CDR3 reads CATSSQGGDNSPLHF. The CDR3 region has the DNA TGTGCCACCAGCAGTCAGGGCGGGGATAATTCACCCCTCCACTTT.

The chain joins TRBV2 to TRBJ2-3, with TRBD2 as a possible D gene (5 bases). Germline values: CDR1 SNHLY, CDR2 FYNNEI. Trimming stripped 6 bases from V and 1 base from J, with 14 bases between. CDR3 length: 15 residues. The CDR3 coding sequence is TGTGCCAGCAGCAAGAAGGAACTAGGCACAGATACGCAGTATTTT. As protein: CASSKKELGTDTQYF.

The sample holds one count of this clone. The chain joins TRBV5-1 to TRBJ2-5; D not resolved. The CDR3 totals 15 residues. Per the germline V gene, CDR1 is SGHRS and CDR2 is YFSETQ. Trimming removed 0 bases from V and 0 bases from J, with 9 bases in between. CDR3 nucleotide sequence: TGCGCCAGCAGCTTGGAGTCGACGTACCAAGAGACCCAGTACTTC. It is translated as CASSLESTYQETQYF.

The DNA of the CDR3 is TGTGCCAGCAGCCCTACTAGTCTTCCCGGGGAGCTGTTTTTT. It encodes CASSPTSLPGELFF. This chain joins TRBV5-6 and TRBJ2-2, with D perhaps matching TRBD2 (5 bases). Germline CDR1 SGHDT, CDR2 YYEEEE. V was shortened by 4 bases and J by 6 bases, with 13 bases between the two germline ends. The CDR3 has 14 residues.

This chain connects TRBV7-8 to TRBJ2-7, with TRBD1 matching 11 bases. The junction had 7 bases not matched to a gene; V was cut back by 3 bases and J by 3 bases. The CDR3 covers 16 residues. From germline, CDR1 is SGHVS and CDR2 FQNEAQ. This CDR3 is CASSFNPGQGVYEQYF. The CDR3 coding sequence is TGTGCCAGCAGCTTCAACCCGGGACAGGGGGTCTACGAGCAGTACTTC.

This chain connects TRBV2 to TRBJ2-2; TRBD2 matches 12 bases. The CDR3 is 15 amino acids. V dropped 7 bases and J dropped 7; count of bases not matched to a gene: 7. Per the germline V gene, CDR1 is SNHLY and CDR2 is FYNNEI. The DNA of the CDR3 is TGTGCCAGCAAAAGGACTAGCGGGACCGTCGGGGAGCTGTTTTTT. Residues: CASKRTSGTVGELFF.